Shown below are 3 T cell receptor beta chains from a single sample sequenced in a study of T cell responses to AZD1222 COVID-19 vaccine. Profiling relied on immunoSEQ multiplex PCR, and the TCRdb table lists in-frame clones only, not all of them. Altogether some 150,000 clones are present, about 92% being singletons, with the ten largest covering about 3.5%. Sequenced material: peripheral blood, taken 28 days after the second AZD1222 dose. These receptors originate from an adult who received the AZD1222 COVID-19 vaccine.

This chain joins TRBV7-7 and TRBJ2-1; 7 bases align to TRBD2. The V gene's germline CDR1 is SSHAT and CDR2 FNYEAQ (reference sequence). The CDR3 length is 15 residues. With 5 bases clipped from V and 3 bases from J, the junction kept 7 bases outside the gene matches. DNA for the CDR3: TGTGCCAGCAGCCCCGGGGAGGGAGGCTACAATGAGCAGTTCTTC. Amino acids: CASSPGEGGYNEQFF.

The CDR3 DNA is TGTGCCAGCAGTCGAGCGGGAGGGCCTAATGAGCAGTTCTTC. Its translation: CASSRAGGPNEQFF. This chain uses TRBV7-8 with TRBJ2-1; 10 bases line up with TRBD2. The CDR3 is 14 amino acids. Germline V gene data show CDR1 as SGHVS and CDR2 as FQNEAQ. J lost 7 bases, V lost 6 bases, and 6 bases had no gene match.

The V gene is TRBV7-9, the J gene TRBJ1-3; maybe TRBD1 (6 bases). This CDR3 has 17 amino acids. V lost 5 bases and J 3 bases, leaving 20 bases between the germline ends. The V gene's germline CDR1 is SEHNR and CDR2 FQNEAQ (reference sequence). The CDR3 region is CASSARADSAIGNTIYF. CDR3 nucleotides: TGTGCCAGCAGCGCCCGTGCGGACAGCGCAATTGGAAACACCATATATTTT.